Shown below are 14 T cell receptor beta chains from a single sample sequenced in a study of blood T cells in healthy people across ages. For the second PCR, which ran for 7 to 11 cycles, a sample-barcoded 5' primer and a J-beta primer mix were used. In TCRdb, the 5' RACE reads were re-called with MiXCR into one record per CDR3 protein. Of about 570,000 distinct CDR3 sequences in the sample, 25% to 30% were seen once. The specimen sequenced was blood. Receptors originate from a woman aged 65 to 85 in good health.

The chain has TRBV27 and TRBJ1-1; possible D gene TRBD1, 6 bases. Per the germline V gene, CDR1 is MNHEY and CDR2 is SMNVEV (reference sequence). The CDR3 spans 14 residues. The ends were cut back, 4 bases at V and 4 bases at J, with 13 bases in the middle. CDR3 protein: CASSSHRVSTEAFF. The CDR3 DNA reads TGTGCCAGCAGTTCCCACAGGGTGAGCACTGAAGCTTTCTTT.

The table lists this clonotype with a few counts. The chain combines TRBV6-6 with TRBJ2-7; tentative D call: TRBD1 (6 bases). Looked up from germline, CDR1 is MNHNY and CDR2 is SVGAGI (reference sequence). Trimming removed 2 bases at V and 1 base at J, with 15 bases between. This CDR3 is 16 amino acids long. The CDR3 DNA reads TGTGCCAGCAGTTACGGCCCTGGACAGAATTCCTACGAGCAGTACTTC. This encodes CASSYGPGQNSYEQYF.

This chain connects TRBV12-5 to TRBJ2-7; D not certain. Between the trimmed V and J ends, which lost 2 bases and 3 bases, there was a span of 2 bases. The germline CDR1 and CDR2 sequences are LGHNT and FRNRAP. The CDR3 length is 11 residues. The CDR3 reads CASGLNYEQYF. The CDR3, as DNA: TGTGCTAGTGGTTTGAACTACGAGCAGTACTTC.

The chain combines TRBV5-6 with TRBJ1-1; no clear D gene. CDR1 and CDR2 (germline): SGHDT, YYEEEE. Trimming removed 0 bases from V and 3 bases from J, with 9 bases in between. CDR3 length: 14 residues. CDR3 DNA: TGTGCCAGCAGCTTGGATCCCTTTTACACTGAAGCTTTCTTT. It translates to CASSLDPFYTEAFF.

The sample holds a few counts of this clonotype. The chain is built from TRBV29-1 and TRBJ2-5; the match to TRBD2 covers 14 bases. The J segment lost 2 bases and the V segment lost 7 bases, leaving 9 bases of the junction unmatched. Germline assignment: CDR1 SQVTM and CDR2 ANQGSEA. The CDR3 length is 16 residues. The CDR3 spells CSAWTSGGPLQETQYF. The CDR3 nucleotides are TGCAGCGCCTGGACTAGCGGGGGGCCCTTGCAAGAGACCCAGTACTTC.

The chain employs TRBV11-2 and TRBJ2-3, with TRBD1 as a possible D gene (6 bases). Per germline, CDR1 SGHAT and CDR2 FQNNGV. The V end was cut by 5 bases, the J end by 9 bases, with 15 bases between. The CDR3 spans 13 residues. In nucleotides, the CDR3 is TGTGCCAGCAGCCCCTGGACAGTCCTAACGCAGTATTTT. Translating it yields CASSPWTVLTQYF.

The chain is built from TRBV10-3 and TRBJ1-1, with D perhaps matching TRBD1 (5 bases). Germline CDR1 reads ENHRY; CDR2 reads SYGVKD. V dropped 8 bases and J dropped 4 bases, with 17 bases sitting between them. The CDR3 is made up of 14 amino acids. DNA for the CDR3: TGTGCCATCTCACCGGGGGGTTTGCGCACTGAAGCTTTCTTT. This sequence encodes CAISPGGLRTEAFF.

This clonotype turned up a few times. This chain connects TRBV18 to TRBJ2-5; TRBD2 matches at 12 bases. The V gene's germline CDR1 is KGHSH and CDR2 LQKENI. This CDR3 has 17 residues. Trimming took 1 base from V and 1 from J; bases not matched to a gene: 4. CDR3 region: CASSPRLAGVAQETQYF. The CDR3 DNA is TGTGCCAGCTCACCACGACTAGCGGGGGTAGCCCAAGAGACCCAGTACTTC.

In this sample, this clonotype turned up a few times. The chain links TRBV4-2 to TRBJ2-1; D perhaps matches TRBD1 (6 bases). V lost 1 base and J 1 base, leaving 8 bases between the germline ends. The germline gives CDR1 LGHNA, CDR2 YNFKEQ. The CDR3 contains 15 residues. In nucleotides, the CDR3 is TGTGCCAGCAGCCAAGGGACAGATTCCTACAATGAGCAGTTCTTC. This gives the protein CASSQGTDSYNEQFF.

This sequence joins TRBV4-3 and TRBJ1-4, with D tentatively TRBD1 (6 bases). Trimming removed 0 bases from V and 10 bases from J, with 15 bases in between. CDR3 size: 15 residues. Germline V gives CDR1 LGHNA, CDR2 YSLEER. The CDR3 DNA follows: TGCGCCAGCAGCCAAGATCTCAGGGGCGGGGTAAAACTGTTTTTT. Translating it yields CASSQDLRGGVKLFF.

V usage is TRBV20-1 and J usage is TRBJ2-3, with a tentative D call TRBD1 (5 bases). V was cut by 6 bases and J by 8 bases, with 18 bases left in between. This CDR3 has 13 residues. The germline gives CDR1 DFQATT, CDR2 SNEGSKA (reference sequence). The CDR3 is CSASSDFQGTQYF. CDR3 in DNA: TGCAGTGCCTCTTCCGACTTCCAGGGTACGCAGTATTTT.

This clonotype appeared a few times. V is TRBV29-1 and J is TRBJ2-1, with TRBD1 matching 7 bases. J gave up 5 bases and V 7 bases, and 5 bases lay outside the gene matches. This CDR3 contains 12 residues. Germline V gene sequence: CDR1 SQVTM, CDR2 ANQGSEA. The CDR3 DNA reads TGCAGCGCTTACAGGGGTGACAATGAGCAGTTCTTC. This codes for CSAYRGDNEQFF.

This clonotype was seen a few times. The V and J genes are TRBV21-1 and TRBJ2-5; TRBD1, the table's D call, lacks a check against the DNA. TRBV21-1 is marked as a pseudogene. This CDR3 spans 14 amino acids. The CDR3 nucleotides are TGTGCCAGCAGCAACTCCGCACCACTCGGGACAGTTCCATTC. This sequence encodes CASSNSAPLGTVPF.

This rearrangement joins TRBV5-1 to TRBJ2-5; 14 nucleotides align to TRBD2. The last part of the DNA fits TRBJ2-1 better; the J call may be wrong. The germline V gene encodes CDR1 SGHRS and CDR2 YFSETQ. This CDR3 has 14 amino acids. This CDR3 is CASSPGLAGDLQFF. The CDR3 nucleotides read TGCGCCAGCAGCCCGGGACTAGCGGGGGACCTGCAGTTCTTC.